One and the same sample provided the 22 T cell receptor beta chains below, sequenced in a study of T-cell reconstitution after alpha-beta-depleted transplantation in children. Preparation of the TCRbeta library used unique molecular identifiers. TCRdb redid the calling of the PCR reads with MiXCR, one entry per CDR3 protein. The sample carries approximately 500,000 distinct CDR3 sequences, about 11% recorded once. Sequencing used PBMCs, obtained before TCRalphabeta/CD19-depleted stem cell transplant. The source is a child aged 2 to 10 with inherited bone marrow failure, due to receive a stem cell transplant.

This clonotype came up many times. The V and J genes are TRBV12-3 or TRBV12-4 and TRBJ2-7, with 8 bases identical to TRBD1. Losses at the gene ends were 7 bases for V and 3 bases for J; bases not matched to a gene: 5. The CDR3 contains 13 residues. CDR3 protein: CASTLDRGYEQYF. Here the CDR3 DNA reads TGTGCCAGCACCCTCGACAGGGGCTACGAGCAGTACTTC.

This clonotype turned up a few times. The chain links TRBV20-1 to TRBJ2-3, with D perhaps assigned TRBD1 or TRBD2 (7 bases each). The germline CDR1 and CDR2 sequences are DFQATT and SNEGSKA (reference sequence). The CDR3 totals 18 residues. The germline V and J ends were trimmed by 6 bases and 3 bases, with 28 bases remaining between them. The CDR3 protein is CSATGTDRWEGRTDTQYF. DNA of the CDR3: TGCAGTGCCACCGGGACAGATAGGTGGGAGGGCCGTACAGATACGCAGTATTTT.

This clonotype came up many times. The CDR3 sequence is CASSSPFDSTDTQYF. Here the CDR3 DNA reads TGTGCCAGCAGTTCTCCTTTCGACAGCACAGATACGCAGTATTTT. The rearrangement uses TRBV28 and TRBJ2-3; D remains unclear. Per the germline V gene, CDR1 is MDHEN and CDR2 is SYDVKM. This CDR3 has 15 amino acids. Trimming cost V 4 bases and J 0 bases, with 11 bases left between them.

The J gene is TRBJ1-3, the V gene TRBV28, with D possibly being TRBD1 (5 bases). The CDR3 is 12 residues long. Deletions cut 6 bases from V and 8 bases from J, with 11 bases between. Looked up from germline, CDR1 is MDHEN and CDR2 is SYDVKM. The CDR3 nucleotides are TGTGCCAGCAGGTGGGGAGGGGACACCATATATTTT. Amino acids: CASRWGGDTIYF.

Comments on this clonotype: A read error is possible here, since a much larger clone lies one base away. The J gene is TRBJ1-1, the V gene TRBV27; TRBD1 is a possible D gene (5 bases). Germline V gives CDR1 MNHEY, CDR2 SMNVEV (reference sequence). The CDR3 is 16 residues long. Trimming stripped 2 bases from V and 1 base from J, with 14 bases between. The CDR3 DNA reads TGTGCCAGCAGTTTAGAGGGTTGGGGGAGGAACACTGAAGCTTTCTTT. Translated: CASSLEGWGRNTEAFF.

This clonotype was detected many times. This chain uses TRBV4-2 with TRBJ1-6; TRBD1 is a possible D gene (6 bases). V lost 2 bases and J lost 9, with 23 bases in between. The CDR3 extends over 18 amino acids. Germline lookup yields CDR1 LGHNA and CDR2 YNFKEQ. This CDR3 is CASSQRSRFGGAGSPLHF. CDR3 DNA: TGTGCCAGCAGCCAACGAAGCAGGTTCGGGGGCGCTGGTTCACCCCTCCACTTT.

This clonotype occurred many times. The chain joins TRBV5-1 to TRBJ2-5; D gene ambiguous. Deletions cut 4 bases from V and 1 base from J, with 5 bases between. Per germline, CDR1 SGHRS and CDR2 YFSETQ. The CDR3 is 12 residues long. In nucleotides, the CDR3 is TGCGCCAGCAGCGTAGTCCAAGAGACCCAGTACTTC. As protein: CASSVVQETQYF. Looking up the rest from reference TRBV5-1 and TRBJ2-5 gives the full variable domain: KAGVTQTPRYLIKTRGQQVTLSCSPISGHRSVSWYQQTPGQGLQFLFEYFSETQRNKGNFPGRFSGRQFSNSRSEMNVSTLELGDSALYLCASSVVQETQYFGPGTRLLVL.

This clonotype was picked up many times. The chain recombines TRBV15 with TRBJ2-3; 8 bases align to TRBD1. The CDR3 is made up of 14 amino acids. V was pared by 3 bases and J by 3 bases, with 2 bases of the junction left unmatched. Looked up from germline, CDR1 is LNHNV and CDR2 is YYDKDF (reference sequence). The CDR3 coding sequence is TGTGCCACCAGCAGGACAGGGGCTACAGATACGCAGTATTTT. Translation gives CATSRTGATDTQYF.

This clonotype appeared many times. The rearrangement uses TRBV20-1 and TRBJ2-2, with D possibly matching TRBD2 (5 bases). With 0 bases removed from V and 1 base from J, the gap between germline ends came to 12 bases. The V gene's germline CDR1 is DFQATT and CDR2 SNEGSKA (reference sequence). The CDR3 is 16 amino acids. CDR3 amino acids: CSARDLRGLNTGELFF. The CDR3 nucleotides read TGCAGTGCTAGAGATCTTCGAGGGTTGAACACCGGGGAGCTGTTTTTT.

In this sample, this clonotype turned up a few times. The CDR3 sequence: CASRIAATSYEQYF. Written as DNA, the CDR3 is TGTGCCAGTAGAATTGCGGCAACCTCCTACGAGCAGTACTTC. The chain carries TRBV19 and TRBJ2-7; D is ambiguous. V was cut by 6 bases and J by 0 bases, with 12 bases left in between. Germline CDR1 is LNHDA and CDR2 is SQIVND (reference sequence). This CDR3 has 14 amino acids. The variable domain in full, completed from reference TRBV19 and TRBJ2-7, reads DGGITQSPKYLFRKEGQNVTLSCEQNLNHDAMYWYRQDPGQGLRLIYYSQIVNDFQKGDIAEGYSVSREKKESFPLTVTSAQKNPTAFYLCASRIAATSYEQYFGPGTRLTVT.

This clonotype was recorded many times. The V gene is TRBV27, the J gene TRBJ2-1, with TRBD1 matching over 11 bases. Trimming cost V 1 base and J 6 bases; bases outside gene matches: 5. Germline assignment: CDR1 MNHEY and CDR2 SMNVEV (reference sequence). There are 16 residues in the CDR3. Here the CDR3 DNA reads TGTGCCAGCAGTTTATTCGGTGGGACAGGGGGCAATGAGCAGTTCTTC. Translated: CASSLFGGTGGNEQFF.

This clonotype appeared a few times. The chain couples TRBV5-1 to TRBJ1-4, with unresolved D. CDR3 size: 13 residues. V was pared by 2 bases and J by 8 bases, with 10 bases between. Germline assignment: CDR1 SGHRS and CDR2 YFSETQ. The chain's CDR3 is CASSFLPEEKLFF. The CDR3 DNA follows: TGCGCCAGCAGCTTCCTCCCCGAGGAAAAACTGTTTTTT.

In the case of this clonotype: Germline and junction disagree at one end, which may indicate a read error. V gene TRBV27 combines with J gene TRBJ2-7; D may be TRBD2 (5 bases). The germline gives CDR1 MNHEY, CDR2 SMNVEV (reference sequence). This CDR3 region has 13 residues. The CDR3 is CAGSLVRGGEQYF. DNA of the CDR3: TGTGCCGGCAGTTTGGTGCGAGGAGGCGAGCAGTACTTC.

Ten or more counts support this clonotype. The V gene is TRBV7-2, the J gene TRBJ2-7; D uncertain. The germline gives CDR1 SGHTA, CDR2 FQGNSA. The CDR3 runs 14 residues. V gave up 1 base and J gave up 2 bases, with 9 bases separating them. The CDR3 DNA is TGTGCCAGCAGCTTAGAACAGCTAACCTACGAGCAGTACTTC. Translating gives CASSLEQLTYEQYF. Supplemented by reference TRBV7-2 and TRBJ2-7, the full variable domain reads GAGVSQSPSNKVTEKGKDVELRCDPISGHTALYWYRQSLGQGLEFLIYFQGNSAPDKSGLPSDRFSAERTGGSVSTLTIQRTQQEDSAVYLCASSLEQLTYEQYFGPGTRLTVT.

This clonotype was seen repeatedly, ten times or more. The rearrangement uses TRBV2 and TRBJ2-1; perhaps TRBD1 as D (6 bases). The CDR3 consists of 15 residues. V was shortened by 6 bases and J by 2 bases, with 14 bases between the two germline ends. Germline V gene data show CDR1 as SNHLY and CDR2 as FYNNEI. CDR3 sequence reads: CASSGGQLTYNEQFF. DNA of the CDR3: TGTGCCAGCAGCGGAGGACAGTTAACCTACAATGAGCAGTTCTTC.

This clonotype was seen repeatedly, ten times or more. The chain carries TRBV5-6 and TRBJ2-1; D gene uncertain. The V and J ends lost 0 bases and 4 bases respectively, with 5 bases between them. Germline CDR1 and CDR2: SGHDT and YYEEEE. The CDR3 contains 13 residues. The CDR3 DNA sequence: TGTGCCAGCAGCTTGGTTCAGTACAATGAGCAGTTCTTC. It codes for CASSLVQYNEQFF.

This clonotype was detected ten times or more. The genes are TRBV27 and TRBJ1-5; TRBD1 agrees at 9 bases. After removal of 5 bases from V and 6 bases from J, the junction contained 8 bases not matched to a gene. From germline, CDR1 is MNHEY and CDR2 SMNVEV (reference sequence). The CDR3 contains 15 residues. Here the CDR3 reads CASSPGTGSLQPQHF. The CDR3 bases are TGTGCCAGCAGTCCCGGGACAGGGAGTCTTCAGCCCCAGCATTTT.

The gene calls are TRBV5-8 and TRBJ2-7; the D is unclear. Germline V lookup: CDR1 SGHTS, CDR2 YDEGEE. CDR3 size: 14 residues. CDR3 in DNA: TGTGAGTGCTGCTTGGCCCACAGAGCCGACGAGCAGTACTTC. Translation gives CECCLAHRADEQYF. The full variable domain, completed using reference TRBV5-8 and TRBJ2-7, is EAGVTQSPTHLIKTRGQQATLRCSPISGHTSVYWYQQALGLGLQFLLWYDEGEERNRGNFPPRFSGRQFPNYSSELNVNALELEDSALYLCECCLAHRADEQYFGPGTRLTVT.

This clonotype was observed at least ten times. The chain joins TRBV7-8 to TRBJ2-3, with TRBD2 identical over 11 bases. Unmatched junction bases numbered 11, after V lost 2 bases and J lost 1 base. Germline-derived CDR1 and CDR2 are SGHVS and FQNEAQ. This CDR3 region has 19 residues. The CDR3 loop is CASSLRSISGRAGTDTQYF. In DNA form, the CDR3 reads TGTGCCAGCAGCTTAAGGTCGATTAGCGGGAGGGCAGGCACAGATACGCAGTATTTT. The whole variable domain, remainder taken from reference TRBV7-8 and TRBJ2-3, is GAGVSQSPRYKVAKRGQDVALRCDPISGHVSLFWYQQALGQGPEFLTYFQNEAQLDKSGLPSDRFFAERPEGSVSTLKIQRTQQEDSAVYLCASSLRSISGRAGTDTQYFGPGTRLTVL.

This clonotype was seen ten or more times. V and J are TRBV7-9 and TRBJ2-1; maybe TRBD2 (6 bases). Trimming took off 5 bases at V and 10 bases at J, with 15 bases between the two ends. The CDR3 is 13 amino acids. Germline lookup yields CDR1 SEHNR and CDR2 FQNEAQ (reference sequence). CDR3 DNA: TGTGCCAGCAGCCCCTTCGAGGGGAGGGAGCAGTTCTTC. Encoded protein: CASSPFEGREQFF.

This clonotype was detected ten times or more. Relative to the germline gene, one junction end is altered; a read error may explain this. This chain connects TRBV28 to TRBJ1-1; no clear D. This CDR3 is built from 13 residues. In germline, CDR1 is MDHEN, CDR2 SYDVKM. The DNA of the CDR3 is TGTGCCAGCAGCCTGGGGTATGTCACCGGTTCGGATTTT. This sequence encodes CASSLGYVTGSDF.

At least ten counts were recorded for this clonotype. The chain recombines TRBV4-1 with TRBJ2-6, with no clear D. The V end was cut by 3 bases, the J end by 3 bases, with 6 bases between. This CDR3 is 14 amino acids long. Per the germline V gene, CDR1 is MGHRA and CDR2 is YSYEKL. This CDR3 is CASSHPDGANVLTF. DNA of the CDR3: TGCGCCAGCAGCCACCCCGATGGGGCCAACGTCCTGACTTTC.